These T cell receptor beta chains were read from a single sample in a study of blood T cell repertoires in COVID-19. Measured with immunoSEQ multiplex PCR; TCRdb has only the in-frame clones, and not every one. Of about 170,000 clones listed, about 88% are singletons. The specimen was peripheral blood. These receptors came from a woman aged 80 or over with COVID-19, enrolled during active disease. Both conserved end residues are part of each CDR3. Fields, in order: CDR3 DNA, CDR3 protein, J gene, D gene, V gene, clone size. A D gene is named only where the DNA matches it firmly. Size is stated for part of the rows, as once, few or many counts, or as a class when the clone is expanded.

cdr3_nt: TGTGCCAGCAGCCAAGCTTTTGCGGGTAGTACGCAGTATTTT
cdr3_aa: CASSQAFAGSTQYF
j_call: TRBJ2-3
d_call: NA
v_call: TRBV3-1/TRBV3-2
clone_size: NA

cdr3_nt: TGTGCCAGCAGCTTAGAAGCTAGCCCCCTATCCGAGCAGTACTTC
cdr3_aa: CASSLEASPLSEQYF
j_call: TRBJ2-7
d_call: NA
v_call: TRBV7-2
clone_size: NA

cdr3_nt: TGTGCCAGTCTTATTGGACAGGGAGGGACCGGGGAGCTGTTTTTT
cdr3_aa: CASLIGQGGTGELFF
j_call: TRBJ2-2
d_call: NA
v_call: TRBV28
clone_size: NA

cdr3_nt: TGTGCCAGCAGTGAAAGGGGACTAGCCAGTGTCTCGGCCAACGTCCTGACTTTC
cdr3_aa: CASSERGLASVSANVLTF
j_call: TRBJ2-6
d_call: TRBD2
v_call: TRBV2
clone_size: once

cdr3_nt: TGCGCCAGCAGCTTGGAGGGCAGGAGGACCCTCCACTTT
cdr3_aa: CASSLEGRRTLHF
j_call: TRBJ1-6
d_call: NA
v_call: TRBV5-1
clone_size: once

cdr3_nt: TGTGCCAGCAGCTCCCTCACTTACTCCTCAACCGGACAGGGCAACACCGGGGAGCTGTTTTTT
cdr3_aa: CASSSLTYSSTGQGNTGELFF
j_call: TRBJ2-2
d_call: TRBD1
v_call: TRBV13
clone_size: NA

cdr3_nt: TGTGCCAGCAGTTACTCCCCGGGACAGGCCTCTGGCGGCTACACCTTC
cdr3_aa: CASSYSPGQASGGYTF
j_call: TRBJ1-2
d_call: TRBD1
v_call: TRBV6-2/TRBV6-3
clone_size: NA

cdr3_nt: TGTGCCAGCTCACCCCGGCAGGGAACGACCGGGGAGCTGTTTTTT
cdr3_aa: CASSPRQGTTGELFF
j_call: TRBJ2-2
d_call: NA
v_call: TRBV18
clone_size: NA

cdr3_nt: TGTGCCAGTAGTCGGACAGGCGAAAACATTCAGTACTTC
cdr3_aa: CASSRTGENIQYF
j_call: TRBJ2-4
d_call: TRBD1
v_call: TRBV19
clone_size: NA

cdr3_nt: TGTGCCACCCTAAGACTAGCGGGATATGAGACCCAGTACTTC
cdr3_aa: CATLRLAGYETQYF
j_call: TRBJ2-5
d_call: TRBD2
v_call: TRBV6-5
clone_size: NA

cdr3_nt: TGTGCCAGCAGTTCCACCATAAGGAGCTCTGGAAACACCATATATTTT
cdr3_aa: CASSSTIRSSGNTIYF
j_call: TRBJ1-3
d_call: NA
v_call: TRBV28
clone_size: NA

cdr3_nt: TGTGCCACCAGCAGAGATCTCCTAGCGGGAGACGATACGCAGTATTTT
cdr3_aa: CATSRDLLAGDDTQYF
j_call: TRBJ2-3
d_call: TRBD2
v_call: TRBV15
clone_size: once

cdr3_nt: TGTGCCACCAGCAGAGATCCCAGGTCTAATGAAAAACTGTTTTTT
cdr3_aa: CATSRDPRSNEKLFF
j_call: TRBJ1-4
d_call: NA
v_call: TRBV15
clone_size: NA

cdr3_nt: TGTGCCAGCAGTACCCGGACAGGCTCCTATAATTCACCCCTCCACTTT
cdr3_aa: CASSTRTGSYNSPLHF
j_call: TRBJ1-6
d_call: TRBD1
v_call: TRBV27
clone_size: NA

cdr3_nt: TGTGCCAGCAGCTTAGTTTGGCGGAAGTCTCTGTACTTC
cdr3_aa: CASSLVWRKSLYF
j_call: TRBJ2-5
d_call: NA
v_call: TRBV7-2
clone_size: few

cdr3_nt: TGTGCCAGCAGCCAGGAACTAGCGGGCCCTTACGAGCAGTACTTC
cdr3_aa: CASSQELAGPYEQYF
j_call: TRBJ2-7
d_call: TRBD2
v_call: TRBV3-1/TRBV3-2
clone_size: NA

cdr3_nt: TGTGCCAGCAGTGTGGGACTAGCGGGAGGCCCGTCCTACGAGCAGTACTTC
cdr3_aa: CASSVGLAGGPSYEQYF
j_call: TRBJ2-7
d_call: TRBD2
v_call: TRBV6-1
clone_size: few

cdr3_nt: TGTGCCAGTACCCCAGGACTAGCGGGAGCTTGGGAGCAGTTCTTC
cdr3_aa: CASTPGLAGAWEQFF
j_call: TRBJ2-1
d_call: TRBD2
v_call: TRBV19
clone_size: NA

cdr3_nt: TGTGCCAGCAGTCGGGACTTCTACGAGCAGTACTTC
cdr3_aa: CASSRDFYEQYF
j_call: TRBJ2-7
d_call: NA
v_call: TRBV28
clone_size: NA

cdr3_nt: TGTGCCAGCAGCCGCAGGGGCCTGGAGACCCAGTACTTC
cdr3_aa: CASSRRGLETQYF
j_call: TRBJ2-5
d_call: NA
v_call: TRBV3-1/TRBV3-2
clone_size: NA

cdr3_nt: TGCGCCAGCAGCTTGGACACAGGGGTTGCTGAAGCTTTCTTT
cdr3_aa: CASSLDTGVAEAFF
j_call: TRBJ1-1
d_call: TRBD1
v_call: TRBV5-1
clone_size: NA

cdr3_nt: TGCGCCAGCAGCCCCGGGGGCTACGAGCAGTACTTC
cdr3_aa: CASSPGGYEQYF
j_call: TRBJ2-7
d_call: NA
v_call: TRBV5-1
clone_size: NA

cdr3_nt: TGCGCCAGCAGCCACTACGGTCAGGGTTCGGATGGCTACACCTTC
cdr3_aa: CASSHYGQGSDGYTF
j_call: TRBJ1-2
d_call: NA
v_call: TRBV4-3
clone_size: NA

cdr3_nt: TGTGCCAGCTCTCGGGACAGAGCAAATGAAAAACTGTTTTTT
cdr3_aa: CASSRDRANEKLFF
j_call: TRBJ1-4
d_call: TRBD1
v_call: TRBV18
clone_size: NA

cdr3_nt: TGCAGCGTTGTCCCCCTTAACACTGAAGCTTTCTTT
cdr3_aa: CSVVPLNTEAFF
j_call: TRBJ1-1
d_call: NA
v_call: TRBV29-1
clone_size: NA

cdr3_nt: TGTGCCAGCAGCCGGGACACCCACGGGCAGTTCTTC
cdr3_aa: CASSRDTHGQFF
j_call: TRBJ2-1
d_call: NA
v_call: TRBV9
clone_size: NA

cdr3_nt: TGTGCCAGCAGCGGGGACAGGGGTTTTCAGCCCCAGCATTTT
cdr3_aa: CASSGDRGFQPQHF
j_call: TRBJ1-5
d_call: TRBD1
v_call: TRBV6-2/TRBV6-3
clone_size: NA

cdr3_nt: TGTGCCAGCAGCTCACTAGCGGGAGGGTACAATGAGCAGTTCTTC
cdr3_aa: CASSSLAGGYNEQFF
j_call: TRBJ2-1
d_call: TRBD2
v_call: TRBV7-8
clone_size: NA

cdr3_nt: TGTGCCAGCAGCCCCGGGACAGGGGGTCTTGGTGGGTCTGGAAACACCATATATTTT
cdr3_aa: CASSPGTGGLGGSGNTIYF
j_call: TRBJ1-3
d_call: TRBD1
v_call: TRBV5-4
clone_size: NA

cdr3_nt: TGCGCCAGCAGCACACTAGCGGCTCCGGGAAATGAGCAGTTCTTC
cdr3_aa: CASSTLAAPGNEQFF
j_call: TRBJ2-1
d_call: TRBD2
v_call: TRBV4-1
clone_size: NA

cdr3_nt: TGTGCCAGTACCCCCCGGGACTTAGGCAATGAGCAGTTCTTC
cdr3_aa: CASTPRDLGNEQFF
j_call: TRBJ2-1
d_call: NA
v_call: TRBV19
clone_size: NA

cdr3_nt: TGTGCCAGCAGTTCATCAGGTCTTAATCAGCCCCAGCATTTT
cdr3_aa: CASSSSGLNQPQHF
j_call: TRBJ1-5
d_call: NA
v_call: TRBV28
clone_size: NA

cdr3_nt: TGCGCCAGCAGCCGGACAGGAACAACTAATGAAAAACTGTTTTTT
cdr3_aa: CASSRTGTTNEKLFF
j_call: TRBJ1-4
d_call: TRBD1
v_call: TRBV5-1
clone_size: once

cdr3_nt: TGTGCCAGCAGGGAGGGGAACACTGAAGCTTTCTTT
cdr3_aa: CASREGNTEAFF
j_call: TRBJ1-1
d_call: NA
v_call: TRBV3-1/TRBV3-2
clone_size: NA

cdr3_nt: TGTGCCAGCAGTGATCTAGCGGGAGACCAAGAGACCCAGTACTTC
cdr3_aa: CASSDLAGDQETQYF
j_call: TRBJ2-5
d_call: TRBD2
v_call: TRBV6-1
clone_size: few

cdr3_nt: TGTGCCAGCAGTACGACCGGGCAGGACACTGAGCAGTTCTTC
cdr3_aa: CASSTTGQDTEQFF
j_call: TRBJ2-1
d_call: NA
v_call: TRBV6-6
clone_size: NA

cdr3_nt: TGTGCCAGCTCACCAGCCGGGACAGCAAGACCAAATGAAAAACTGTTTTTT
cdr3_aa: CASSPAGTARPNEKLFF
j_call: TRBJ1-4
d_call: TRBD1
v_call: TRBV18
clone_size: once

cdr3_nt: TGTGCCAGCAGCTTAGCGTTCGGCGGCCAGTACTTC
cdr3_aa: CASSLAFGGQYF
j_call: TRBJ2-4
d_call: NA
v_call: TRBV7-2
clone_size: NA

cdr3_nt: TGTGCCAGCAGTGACAGGGGAGGTACAGATACGCAGTATTTT
cdr3_aa: CASSDRGGTDTQYF
j_call: TRBJ2-3
d_call: NA
v_call: TRBV6-4
clone_size: NA

cdr3_nt: TGTGCCAGCAGTTCAGGGATCTATGGCTACACCTTC
cdr3_aa: CASSSGIYGYTF
j_call: TRBJ1-2
d_call: NA
v_call: TRBV28
clone_size: NA

cdr3_nt: TGTGCCAGCAGATCCCCGGGACAGACATTCTACGAGCAGTACTTC
cdr3_aa: CASRSPGQTFYEQYF
j_call: TRBJ2-7
d_call: TRBD1
v_call: TRBV6-5
clone_size: NA

cdr3_nt: TGCGCCAGCAGCTTGGGTACGGGACAGGGGGCGCTGGATAATTCACCCCTCCACTTT
cdr3_aa: CASSLGTGQGALDNSPLHF
j_call: TRBJ1-6
d_call: TRBD1
v_call: TRBV5-1
clone_size: NA

cdr3_nt: TGTGCCAGTAAATCTCAGGGGGGCGCGAACACTGAAGCTTTCTTT
cdr3_aa: CASKSQGGANTEAFF
j_call: TRBJ1-1
d_call: TRBD1
v_call: TRBV28
clone_size: NA

cdr3_nt: TGTGCCAGCAGCCCAACAGGGACTAGAGACAATGAGCAGTTCTTC
cdr3_aa: CASSPTGTRDNEQFF
j_call: TRBJ2-1
d_call: TRBD2
v_call: TRBV5-4
clone_size: NA

cdr3_nt: TGTGCCAGCAGTGAATTCGGGGGTGAAAAATACGAGCAGTACTTC
cdr3_aa: CASSEFGGEKYEQYF
j_call: TRBJ2-7
d_call: NA
v_call: TRBV2
clone_size: few